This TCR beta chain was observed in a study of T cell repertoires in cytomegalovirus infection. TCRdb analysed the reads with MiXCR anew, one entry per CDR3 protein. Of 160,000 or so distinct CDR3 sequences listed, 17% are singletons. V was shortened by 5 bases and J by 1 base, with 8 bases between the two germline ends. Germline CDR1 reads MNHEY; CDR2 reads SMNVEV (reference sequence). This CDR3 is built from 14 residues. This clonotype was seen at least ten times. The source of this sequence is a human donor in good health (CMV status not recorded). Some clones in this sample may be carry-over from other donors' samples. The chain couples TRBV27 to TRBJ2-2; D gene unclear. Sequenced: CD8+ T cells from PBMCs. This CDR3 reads CASSPGLNTGELFF. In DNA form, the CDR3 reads TGTGCCAGCAGTCCAGGCCTGAACACCGGGGAGCTGTTTTTT.